Included here is one T cell receptor beta chain sequence, with context. This clonotype was counted many times. What antigen it recognizes has not been identified. Base qualities are not recorded, but no much larger clone differs from it by a single base. Hyperthyroidism patients were newly diagnosed, had a disease duration of under 2 months, and were aged 18 to 65 years. Patients with uncontrolled infections, other autoimmune diseases, pregnancy or lactation were excluded. Diagnoses were based on clinical symptoms, serum thyroxine and TRAb, thyroid ultrasound and orbital computed tomography. Blood from progressor patients was collected at the time of first diagnosis with hyperthyroidism, before any ophthalmopathy symptoms had appeared. PBMCs were isolated from roughly 10 ml of fresh peripheral blood by Ficoll-Paque density gradient centrifugation. Progressor patients were first diagnosed with Graves' hyperthyroidism and then developed ophthalmopathy during follow-up. Total RNA was extracted using Trizol reagent, and RNA quality was assessed on an Agilent 2100 Bioanalyzer.

The record originates from a study of T cells in Graves' hyperthyroidism and ophthalmopathy (dated by TCRdb to about 2019). Looking at the study overall: Peripheral blood samples were taken at the time of initial diagnosis, prior to any treatment. To identify distinguishing TCR V-J signatures, a discovery cohort of 100 or so patients was used, comprising roughly 45 with Graves' ophthalmopathy and 57 with stable Graves' hyperthyroidism. An independent validation cohort of around 19 hyperthyroidism patients and more than 15 patients who later progressed to ophthalmopathy tested prospective prediction of ophthalmopathy. The approximately 90 discovery patients were randomly split 7:3 into training and test sets. The study also compared thyroid tissue and blood T-cell repertoires from several Graves' hyperthyroidism patients. Following sampling, methimazole starting at 30 mg daily was given to hyperthyroidism patients, and high-dose intravenous methylprednisolone was given to ophthalmopathy patients. The paper describes TCR Vbeta CDR3 sequencing of 140 or so peripheral blood samples, made up of about 40 ophthalmopathy patients, 70 to 75 hyperthyroidism patients and some 17 progressor patients.

What the work shows at the level of the full study, not this receptor alone: In cross-validation, a model built on a 13 V-J signature told ophthalmopathy apart from stable hyperthyroidism with approximately 91% sensitivity and approximately 81% specificity, and in testing the same model reached 80%/75%. Sample size was not statistically predetermined, and blinding of investigators to group allocation was not performed. Most expanded thyroid clonotypes (frequency above 0.001) were also detected in blood, a finding suggesting that blood repertoires may reflect thyroid immune responses. In validation, the model predicted progression to ophthalmopathy with around 71% sensitivity and approximately 72% specificity, a median of 6.5 months before onset.

TCR beta CDR3 regions were amplified from RNA transcripts. The first round of RT-PCR for the TCR CDR3 was performed with the HTBI primer set and the Qiagen OneStep RT-PCR kit. Libraries were constructed in a second round of multiplex PCR, after which size selection and purification were performed. Libraries were sequenced paired-end with 100 bp reads on an Illumina HiSeq2000. As for the original processing: SOAPnuke was used to process the raw data, with reads discarded if the reads contained adapters or uncalled bases, had a mean Phred below 15, or lacked an exact constant-primer or identifier match. COPE v1.2.5 was used to merge high-quality paired reads, and clonotypes were defined as unique nucleotide sequences. Clonotypes were aligned to IMGT TRBV, TRBD and TRBJ reference segments using MiTCR v1.1. The analysis was restricted to V-J combinations with a frequency above 0.0001, which together covered 99% to 99.2% of the repertoires. A TCS score was defined as the ratio of F50 (clonal expansion) to E x V (chaos), with BLOSUM62-based TCRdist applied between CDR3 peptides within each V-J. Welch's t-statistics and random forest reduced 514 V-J features to roughly 13, which were used in a naive Bayes classifier (R e1071). The public reads were reprocessed in TCRdb via fastp at Q25 and MiXCR, keeping in-frame beta chains. Rows with one shared CDR3 protein collapse into an entry with the most common genes and DNA. In this record, the V and J calls reflect TCRdb's handling and not the investigators' own analysis. The table for this sample lists about 150,000 distinct CDR3 sequences; approximately 20% of them were counted only once. The ten largest clones take up 60% to 70% of the sample.

The sequenced sample was blood. The TCR comes from a woman aged 45-60 years with Graves' hyperthyroidism that later progressed to Graves' ophthalmopathy.

The nucleotide sequence reads TGTGCCAGCAGTTTTAGGGACGAAAAACTGTTTTTT. Translation gives CASSFRDEKLFF. The rearranged chain carries TRBV12-3 or TRBV12-4 and TRBJ1-4; perhaps TRBD1 is the D gene, with 5 bases matching. Trimming removed 3 bases from V and 8 bases from J, leaving 7 bases between the germline ends. The CDR3 spans 12 residues, from the cysteine through the phenylalanine. Only CDR3 DNA remains: 36 bases, in frame from the first base.